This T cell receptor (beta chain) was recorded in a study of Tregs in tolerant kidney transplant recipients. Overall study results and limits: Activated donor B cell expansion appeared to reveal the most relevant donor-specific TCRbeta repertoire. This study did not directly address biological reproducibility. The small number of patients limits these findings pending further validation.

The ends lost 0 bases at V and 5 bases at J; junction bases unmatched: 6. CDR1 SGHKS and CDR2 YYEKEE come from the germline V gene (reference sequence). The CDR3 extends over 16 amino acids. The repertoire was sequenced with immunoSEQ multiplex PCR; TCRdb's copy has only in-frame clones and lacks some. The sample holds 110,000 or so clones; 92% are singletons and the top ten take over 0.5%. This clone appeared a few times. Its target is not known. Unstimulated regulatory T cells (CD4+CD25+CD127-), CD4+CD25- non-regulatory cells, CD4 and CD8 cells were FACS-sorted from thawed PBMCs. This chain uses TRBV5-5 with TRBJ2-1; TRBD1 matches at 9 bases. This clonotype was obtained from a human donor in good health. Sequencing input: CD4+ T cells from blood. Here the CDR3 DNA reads TGTGCCAGCAGCTTGGACCCTGGACAGGGGAACAATGAGCAGTTCTTC. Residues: CASSLDPGQGNNEQFF.